These 26 T cell receptor beta chains came from one sample sequenced in a study of Ad26.COV2.S vaccination and SARS-CoV-2 variants. Libraries were prepared by immunoSEQ multiplex PCR; TCRdb keeps only in-frame clonotypes and omits some of them. The sample carries fewer than 800,000 clones, around 89% recorded once. Treatment of the sample: roughly 18 received Ad26.COV2.S at low or high dose, single or two shots; several received placebo; per-sample allocation not given. The samples date from day 63 after the first vaccine or placebo injection. This specimen was peripheral blood, taken in a trial of Ad26.COV2.S vaccine versus placebo. The receptors shown here come from a person between 18 and 65 years old who received the Ad26.COV2.S COVID-19 vaccine or a placebo.

This chain links TRBV19 with TRBJ2-1; D gene uncertain. The ends were cut back, 9 bases at V and 5 bases at J, with 14 bases in the middle. The CDR3 is 13 amino acids. Germline values: CDR1 LNHDA, CDR2 SQIVND (reference sequence). The CDR3 DNA reads as TGTGCCAGCAGTTTAGGGTACGACAATGAGCAGTTCTTC. This translates into CASSLGYDNEQFF.

The chain has TRBV6-6 and TRBJ2-3, with TRBD2 matching over 12 bases. CDR3 length: 14 amino acids. Per the germline V gene, CDR1 is MNHNY and CDR2 is SVGAGI (reference sequence). V gave up 6 bases and J gave up 6 bases; unmatched junction bases: 4. CDR3 protein: CASSPGLAGDTQYF. The CDR3 DNA is TGTGCCAGCAGCCCAGGACTAGCGGGGGATACGCAGTATTTT.

This clone was seen only once. The genes are TRBV7-9 and TRBJ2-7; TRBD1 matches at 7 bases. The CDR3 runs 14 residues. In germline, CDR1 is SEHNR, CDR2 FQNEAQ (reference sequence). After removal of 3 bases from V and 4 bases from J, the junction contained 6 bases not matched to a gene. In DNA, the CDR3 is TGTGCCAGCAGCTTTCCCGGGACAGCTTACGAGCAGTACTTC. As protein: CASSFPGTAYEQYF.

The rearrangement uses TRBV7-8 and TRBJ1-4; 8 bases map to TRBD1. V shed 5 bases, J shed 8 bases, and the junction held 10 bases outside the gene matches. Germline assignment: CDR1 SGHVS and CDR2 FQNEAQ. The CDR3 loop spans 15 amino acids. The CDR3 sequence: CASSLRDRPTEKLFF. The CDR3 DNA reads as TGTGCCAGCAGCCTTCGGGACAGGCCAACAGAAAAACTGTTTTTT.

J is TRBJ1-1 and V is TRBV10-1, with unresolved D. Germline lookup yields CDR1 WNHNN and CDR2 SYGVQD (reference sequence). Trimming shortened V by 6 bases and J by 2 bases, and 7 bases separated the two germline ends. This CDR3 is built from 12 residues. The chain's CDR3 is CASREVNTEAFF. For the CDR3, the DNA is TGCGCCAGCAGGGAGGTAAACACTGAAGCTTTCTTT.

This chain joins TRBV6-5 and TRBJ2-3; the match to TRBD2 covers 9 bases. The J segment lost 2 bases and the V segment lost 7 bases, leaving 4 bases of the junction unmatched. Germline values: CDR1 MNHEY, CDR2 SVGAGI. The CDR3 consists of 14 residues. The CDR3 loop reads CASKPGLATDTQYF. CDR3 in DNA: TGTGCCAGCAAGCCGGGACTAGCCACAGATACGCAGTATTTT.

The J gene is TRBJ1-2, the V gene TRBV7-3, with 11 positions matching TRBD1. Germline V gene sequence: CDR1 SGHTA, CDR2 FQGTGA. The V gene end was trimmed by 5 bases and the J gene end by 4 bases; junction bases not matched to a gene: 3. The CDR3 length is 14 residues. The CDR3 DNA follows: TGTGCCAGCAGCCAGGGACAGGGGGTCTATGGCTACACCTTC. As protein: CASSQGQGVYGYTF.

The chain has TRBV11-2 and TRBJ2-1; D might be TRBD2 (6 bases). Trimming removed 1 base from V and 9 bases from J, with 16 bases in between. This CDR3 region has 15 residues. Germline CDR1 SGHAT, CDR2 FQNNGV. This chain's CDR3 is CASSLAWGDPLEQFF. In DNA form, the CDR3 reads TGTGCCAGCAGCTTAGCATGGGGGGACCCCCTTGAGCAGTTCTTC.

This clone has a single count. This sequence joins TRBV25-1 and TRBJ2-5; D might be TRBD2 (5 bases). The CDR3 consists of 16 residues. Trimming pared 0 bases from V and 2 bases from J, leaving 13 bases between. Germline CDR1 and CDR2: MGHDK and SYGVNS. CDR3 sequence reads: CASSEYPPDSQETQYF. CDR3 DNA sequence: TGTGCCAGCAGTGAATACCCGCCGGACTCTCAAGAGACCCAGTACTTC.

The CDR3 DNA is TGTGCCACCAGCAGGGGACAGGGACCTAATTCACCCCTCCACTTT. Translation: CATSRGQGPNSPLHF. The V gene is TRBV15, the J gene TRBJ1-6; 9 bases map to TRBD1. The CDR3 consists of 15 residues. Germline values: CDR1 LNHNV, CDR2 YYDKDF (reference sequence). The junction had 3 bases not matched to a gene; V was cut back by 3 bases and J by 6 bases.

The chain is built from TRBV30 and TRBJ1-2, with 7 bases lining up with TRBD1. The V segment lost 2 bases and the J segment 0 bases; nucleotides outside the gene matches: 6. Germline assignment: CDR1 GTSNPN and CDR2 SVGIG (reference sequence). This CDR3 is built from 15 residues. The CDR3 bases are TGTGCCTGGAGTCCACTCGGGACAGCTAACTATGGCTACACCTTC. Translating gives CAWSPLGTANYGYTF.

The V and J genes are TRBV14 and TRBJ1-6; D remains ambiguous. This CDR3 contains 13 residues. V lost 2 bases and J 9 bases, leaving 8 bases between the germline ends. Germline assignment: CDR1 SGHDN and CDR2 FVKESK. The CDR3 sequence: CASSQWSSSPLHF. CDR3 sequence (DNA): TGTGCCAGCAGCCAATGGTCGTCTTCACCCCTCCACTTT.

V gene TRBV5-5 combines with J gene TRBJ1-5; no clear D gene. Germline V gives CDR1 SGHKS, CDR2 YYEKEE (reference sequence). The germline V and J ends were trimmed by 4 bases and 6 bases, with 14 bases remaining between them. The length of the CDR3 is 14 residues. DNA for the CDR3: TGTGCCAGCAGCCCGAGGGTTATCGGTCAGCCCCAGCATTTT. Its translation is CASSPRVIGQPQHF.

V usage is TRBV9 and J usage is TRBJ1-5; no firm D call. CDR3 length: 14 residues. Germline values: CDR1 SGDLS, CDR2 YYNGEE. The V end lost 3 bases, the J end lost 1 base, and 8 bases lay between the germline ends. The CDR3 spells CASSAPGSNQPQHF. The CDR3 DNA reads TGTGCCAGCAGCGCCCCCGGAAGCAATCAGCCCCAGCATTTT.

The CDR3 here is CASNRGRGQPQHF. CDR3 bases: TGTGCCAGCAACCGGGGGCGAGGTCAGCCCCAGCATTTT. The rearrangement uses TRBV2 and TRBJ1-5, with a possible D match to TRBD1 (6 bases). The germline V gene has CDR1 SNHLY and CDR2 FYNNEI. V lost 7 bases, J lost 6 bases, and 13 bases lay in between. The CDR3 runs 13 residues. The full variable domain, with the rest looked up from reference TRBV2 and TRBJ1-5, is EPEVTQTPSHQVTQMGQEVILRCVPISNHLYFYWYRQILGQKVEFLVSFYNNEISEKSEIFDDQFSVERPDGSNFTLKIRSTKLEDSAMYFCASNRGRGQPQHFGDGTRLSIL.

This clone was seen just once. This sample also contains other DNA sequences that code for the same CDR3. This sequence joins TRBV18 and TRBJ1-1; no firm D call. Trimming left V 3 bases short and J 8 bases short, with 10 bases between. In germline, CDR1 is KGHSH, CDR2 LQKENI. This CDR3 contains 12 residues. CDR3 in DNA: TGTGCCAGCTCACCGCCGGGAGGGGAAGCTTTCTTT. This gives the protein CASSPPGGEAFF.

V and J are TRBV30 and TRBJ1-1; D possibly corresponds to TRBD1 (5 bases). The CDR3 contains 14 residues. Germline V gene data show CDR1 as GTSNPN and CDR2 as SVGIG (reference sequence). Between the trimmed V and J ends, which lost 0 bases and 8 bases, there was a span of 16 bases. The CDR3 protein is CAWSVRQGDTEAFF. The CDR3 bases are TGTGCCTGGAGTGTGCGCCAGGGAGATACAGAAGCTTTCTTT.

Concerning this clone: The junction shows a germline mismatch at one end, possibly a read error. V usage is TRBV27 and J usage is TRBJ1-2; tentatively, D is TRBD1 (6 bases). The CDR3 length is 14 residues. Germline CDR1 is MNHEY and CDR2 is SMNVEV (reference sequence). In DNA form, the CDR3 reads TGTGCCAGCAGTCTATCGGGGGCCCCCTATGGCTACACCTTC. It translates to CASSLSGAPYGYTF.

The V call is TRBV5-4, the J call TRBJ2-1; no firm D call. V dropped 2 bases and J dropped 5 bases, with 2 bases sitting between them. Germline lookup yields CDR1 SGHNT and CDR2 YYREEE (reference sequence). The CDR3 has 11 residues. This CDR3 is CASSFNNEQFF. The CDR3 DNA reads TGTGCCAGCAGCTTCAACAATGAGCAGTTCTTC.

This clone was seen only once. The V gene is TRBV6-5, the J gene TRBJ2-1; unclear D gene. Per the germline V gene, CDR1 is MNHEY and CDR2 is SVGAGI. Deletions cut 7 bases from V and 3 bases from J, with 4 bases between. The CDR3 has 11 amino acids. CDR3 DNA sequence: TGTGCCAGCAAAAGCTACAATGAGCAGTTCTTC. Translation gives CASKSYNEQFF.

The chain employs TRBV3-1 (or the pseudogene TRBV3-2) and TRBJ1-2, with 9 bases fitting TRBD1. CDR1 and CDR2 from the germline V gene are LGHDT and YNNKEL (reference sequence). This CDR3 spans 15 amino acids. V lost 5 bases to trimming and J lost 4 bases; unmatched junction nucleotides: 8. The CDR3 reads CASSKSTGGLYGYTF. CDR3 DNA sequence: TGTGCCAGCAGCAAATCGACAGGGGGGCTCTATGGCTACACCTTC.

The genes are TRBV7-6 and TRBJ2-7, with 10 bases aligning to TRBD2. The CDR3 extends over 16 amino acids. Germline-derived CDR1 and CDR2 are SGHVS and FNYEAQ. V was pared by 5 bases and J by 3 bases, with 10 bases of the junction left unmatched. CDR3 sequence (DNA): TGTGCCAGCAGCACCCGGACTAGCGGTACAGACTACGAGCAGTACTTC. Amino acid sequence: CASSTRTSGTDYEQYF. The full variable domain, rest sourced from reference TRBV7-6 and TRBJ2-7, is GAGVSQSPRYKVTKRGQDVALRCDPISGHVSLYWYRQALGQGPEFLTYFNYEAQQDKSGLPNDRFSAERPEGSISTLTIQRTEQRDSAMYRCASSTRTSGTDYEQYFGPGTRLTVT.

This chain connects TRBV4-1 to TRBJ1-1, with a possible D match to TRBD1 (6 bases). The CDR3 contains 16 residues. V was shortened by 2 bases and J by 1 base, with 14 bases between the two germline ends. The germline gives CDR1 MGHRA, CDR2 YSYEKL. CDR3 coding DNA: TGCGCCAGCAGCCAACTGCAGGGGTATGGGAACACTGAAGCTTTCTTT. Protein product: CASSQLQGYGNTEAFF.

The chain uses TRBV7-6 and TRBJ1-6; 7 bases match TRBD1. The CDR3 contains 15 residues. Germline CDR1 and CDR2: SGHVS and FNYEAQ. V lost 5 bases to trimming and J lost 5 bases; unmatched junction nucleotides: 6. CDR3 DNA: TGTGCCAGCAGCCCCGGGACAGCCGATAATTCACCCCTCCACTTT. Encoded protein: CASSPGTADNSPLHF.

This chain links TRBV6-5 with TRBJ2-7, with 9 bases lining up with TRBD1. The germline CDR1 and CDR2 sequences are MNHEY and SVGAGI. With 10 bases clipped from V and 1 base from J, the junction kept 8 bases outside the gene matches. This CDR3 region has 14 residues. The CDR3 spells CATLDRGDSYEQYF. Here the CDR3 DNA reads TGTGCCACCCTGGACAGGGGAGATTCCTACGAGCAGTACTTC.

The CDR3 DNA reads as TGCGCCAGCAGCTTGGGGACCACAGATACGCAGTATTTT. Translated: CASSLGTTDTQYF. This chain connects TRBV5-1 to TRBJ2-3; the D is unclear. Looked up from germline, CDR1 is SGHRS and CDR2 is YFSETQ. The length of the CDR3 is 13 residues. With 0 bases removed from V and 2 bases from J, the gap between germline ends came to 4 bases. Together with reference TRBV5-1 and TRBJ2-3, the CDR3 gives the full variable domain: KAGVTQTPRYLIKTRGQQVTLSCSPISGHRSVSWYQQTPGQGLQFLFEYFSETQRNKGNFPGRFSGRQFSNSRSEMNVSTLELGDSALYLCASSLGTTDTQYFGPGTRLTVL.